The 2 T cell receptor beta chains listed next were all sequenced from one sample in a study of OX40 agonist ivuxolimab in advanced cancers. The repertoire was sequenced with immunoSEQ multiplex PCR; TCRdb's copy has only in-frame clones and lacks some. The sample yields about 90,000 clones, 70% to 90% seen once. This sample comprised CD4+ or CD8+ T cells sorted from blood, obtained in a trial of the OX40 agonist ivuxolimab. The receptors come from an adult with an advanced solid tumor such as melanoma, head and neck, liver or kidney cancer.

The chain employs TRBV5-1 and TRBJ2-5; TRBD1 agrees at 9 bases. The J call could be wrong; TRBJ2-7 is a better fit for the DNA end. The CDR3 sequence is 15 residues long. CDR1 and CDR2 from the germline V gene are SGHRS and YFSETQ. The CDR3 nucleotides read TGCGCCAGCAGCCCAGCTGGGACAGGGTCCTACGAGCAGTACTTC. It is translated as CASSPAGTGSYEQYF.

J is TRBJ2-7 and V is TRBV28; D might be TRBD1 (6 bases). Between the trimmed V and J ends, which lost 6 bases and 4 bases, there was a span of 10 bases. Germline assignment: CDR1 MDHEN and CDR2 SYDVKM. The CDR3 is 12 residues long. The CDR3 region is CASRQGGYEQYF. Here the CDR3 DNA reads TGTGCCAGCAGACAAGGGGGTTACGAGCAGTACTTC.